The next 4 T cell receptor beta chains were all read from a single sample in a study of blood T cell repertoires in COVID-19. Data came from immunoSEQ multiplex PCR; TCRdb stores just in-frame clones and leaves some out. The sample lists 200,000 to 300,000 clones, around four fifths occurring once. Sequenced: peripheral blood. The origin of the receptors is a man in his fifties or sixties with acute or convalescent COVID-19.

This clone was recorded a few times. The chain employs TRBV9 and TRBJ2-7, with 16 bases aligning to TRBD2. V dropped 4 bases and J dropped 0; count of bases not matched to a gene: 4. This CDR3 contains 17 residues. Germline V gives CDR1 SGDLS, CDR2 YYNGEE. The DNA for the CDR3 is TGTGCCAGCAGCCCGGGGACTAGCGGGGGGGACTCCTACGAGCAGTACTTC. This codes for CASSPGTSGGDSYEQYF.

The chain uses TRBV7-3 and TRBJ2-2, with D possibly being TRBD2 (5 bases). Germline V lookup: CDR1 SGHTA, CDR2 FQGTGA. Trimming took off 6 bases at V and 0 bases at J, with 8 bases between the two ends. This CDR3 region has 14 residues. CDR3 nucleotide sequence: TGTGCCAGCAGTTCGGGAACGAACACCGGGGAGCTGTTTTTT. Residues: CASSSGTNTGELFF.

In DNA, the CDR3 is TGTGCCAGCAGCCAGGGACAGCCCAGAGATACGCAGTATTTT. It specifies CASSQGQPRDTQYF. The chain has TRBV3-1 (or the pseudogene TRBV3-2) and TRBJ2-3, with 7 bases aligning to TRBD1. The J segment lost 5 bases and the V segment lost 3 bases, leaving 5 bases of the junction unmatched. The CDR3 covers 14 residues. Germline lookup yields CDR1 LGHDT and CDR2 YNNKEL (reference sequence).

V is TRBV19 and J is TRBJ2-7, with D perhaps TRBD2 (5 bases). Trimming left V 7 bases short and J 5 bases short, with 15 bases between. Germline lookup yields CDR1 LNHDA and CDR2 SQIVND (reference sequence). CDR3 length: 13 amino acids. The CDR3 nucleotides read TGTGCCAGTACAAGCGGCCAACGCGACGAGCAGTACTTC. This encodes CASTSGQRDEQYF.